The rows below give T cell receptor beta chains drawn from one sample of a study of beta chain features in type 1 diabetes. Sequencing was performed with immunoSEQ multiplex PCR; in TCRdb, only in-frame clones are kept and a portion is missing. The sample includes more than 250,000 clones, around an eighth seen only once; the top ten take 0.015% to 0.02%. Sequencing used naive CD4+ T cells from blood. Source of these receptors: a man aged 25-45 years with type 1 diabetes. The CDR3 runs from the conserved cysteine through the conserved F or W. The D gene is left open where the match is weak. Clone size is shown for a subset of rows, as once, few, many or a class of expanded clone.

D: -
V: TRBV7-3
size: few
J: TRBJ2-2
CDR3: CASRRSGNTGELFF
DNA: TGTGCCAGCAGGAGAAGCGGGAACACCGGGGAGCTGTTTTTT

D: TRBD1
V: TRBV12-5
size: -
J: TRBJ1-2
CDR3: CASGRGTGSGYTF
DNA: TGTGCTAGTGGTAGGGGGACAGGCTCTGGCTACACCTTC

D: TRBD2
V: TRBV7-2
size: -
J: TRBJ2-7
CDR3: CASSSISGSSYEQYF
DNA: TGTGCCAGCAGTTCGATTAGCGGGAGCTCCTACGAGCAGTACTTC

D: -
V: TRBV5-1
size: few
J: TRBJ2-2
CDR3: CASKRSRADTGELFF
DNA: TGCGCCAGCAAAAGGAGCAGGGCGGACACCGGGGAGCTGTTTTTT

D: -
V: TRBV18
size: -
J: TRBJ1-5
CDR3: CASSPSGDSNQPQHF
DNA: TGTGCCAGCTCACCAAGCGGGGATAGCAATCAGCCCCAGCATTTT

D: TRBD2
V: TRBV5-4
size: few
J: TRBJ2-7
CDR3: CASSSLGGGSPYEQYF
DNA: TGTGCCAGCAGCTCCCTCGGGGGGGGGTCCCCCTACGAGCAGTACTTC

D: -
V: TRBV14
size: -
J: TRBJ2-1
CDR3: CASSQVPGSRDEQFF
DNA: TGTGCCAGCAGCCAAGTTCCCGGGAGTCGGGATGAGCAGTTCTTC

D: TRBD2
V: TRBV7-2
size: few
J: TRBJ2-7
CDR3: CASSLDAGELYEQYF
DNA: TGTGCCAGCAGCTTAGATGCGGGAGAGCTCTACGAGCAGTACTTC

D: -
V: TRBV7-8
size: -
J: TRBJ1-2
CDR3: CASSVRTDYYGYTF
DNA: TGTGCCAGCAGCGTCCGGACGGACTACTATGGCTACACCTTC

D: -
V: TRBV28
size: few
J: TRBJ2-7
CDR3: CASSPPRQASSYEQYF
DNA: TGTGCCAGCAGTCCCCCCCGACAGGCCAGCTCCTACGAGCAGTACTTC

D: -
V: TRBV9
size: -
J: TRBJ2-5
CDR3: CASSVGFPGSGETQYF
DNA: TGTGCCAGCAGCGTAGGCTTCCCAGGGTCGGGAGAGACCCAGTACTTC

D: TRBD1
V: TRBV28
size: few
J: TRBJ2-7
CDR3: CASRRGGQGASYEQYF
DNA: TGTGCCAGCAGGCGAGGGGGACAGGGGGCATCCTACGAGCAGTACTTC

D: -
V: TRBV29-1
size: few
J: TRBJ2-3
CDR3: CSAAGLHLPSTDTQYF
DNA: TGCAGCGCCGCGGGACTGCACCTCCCCAGCACAGATACGCAGTATTTT

D: -
V: TRBV19
size: -
J: TRBJ2-1
CDR3: CASSMTRGRQFF
DNA: TGTGCCAGTAGTATGACCAGGGGCAGGCAGTTCTTC

D: -
V: TRBV6-6
size: few
J: TRBJ1-2
CDR3: CASSPDTVYGYTF
DNA: TGTGCCAGCAGTCCGGACACCGTCTATGGCTACACCTTC

D: -
V: TRBV6-5
size: -
J: TRBJ2-3
CDR3: CAGAGTDTQYF
DNA: TGTGCGGGTGCGGGCACAGATACGCAGTATTTT

D: -
V: TRBV20-1
size: few
J: TRBJ2-6
CDR3: CSVEGANVLTF
DNA: TGCAGTGTAGAAGGGGCCAACGTCCTGACTTTC

D: TRBD2
V: TRBV28
size: few
J: TRBJ2-1
CDR3: CASSSLAGGSYNEQFF
DNA: TGTGCCAGCAGTAGCCTAGCGGGAGGGTCCTACAATGAGCAGTTCTTC

D: -
V: TRBV7-6
size: once
J: TRBJ2-5
CDR3: CASSYTSGGQETQYF
DNA: TGTGCCAGCAGCTACACGTCGGGCGGGCAAGAGACCCAGTACTTC

D: TRBD2
V: TRBV4-1
size: few
J: TRBJ2-4
CDR3: CASSQEVAGYRYF
DNA: TGCGCCAGCAGCCAAGAGGTAGCGGGATACAGGTACTTC

D: TRBD1
V: TRBV18
size: -
J: TRBJ1-5
CDR3: CASSLTGGRGNQPQHF
DNA: TGTGCCAGCTCGCTGACAGGGGGTCGCGGCAATCAGCCCCAGCATTTT

D: -
V: TRBV7-9
size: few
J: TRBJ2-1
CDR3: CASSSGTSEQFF
DNA: TGTGCCAGCAGCTCTGGGACTTCTGAGCAGTTCTTC

D: -
V: TRBV2
size: -
J: TRBJ2-2
CDR3: CASSARNTGELFF
DNA: TGTGCCAGCAGTGCGCGTAACACCGGGGAGCTGTTTTTT

D: TRBD1
V: TRBV29-1
size: -
J: TRBJ2-7
CDR3: CSVASGGSVYEQYF
DNA: TGCAGCGTTGCTTCAGGGGGTTCGGTCTACGAGCAGTACTTC